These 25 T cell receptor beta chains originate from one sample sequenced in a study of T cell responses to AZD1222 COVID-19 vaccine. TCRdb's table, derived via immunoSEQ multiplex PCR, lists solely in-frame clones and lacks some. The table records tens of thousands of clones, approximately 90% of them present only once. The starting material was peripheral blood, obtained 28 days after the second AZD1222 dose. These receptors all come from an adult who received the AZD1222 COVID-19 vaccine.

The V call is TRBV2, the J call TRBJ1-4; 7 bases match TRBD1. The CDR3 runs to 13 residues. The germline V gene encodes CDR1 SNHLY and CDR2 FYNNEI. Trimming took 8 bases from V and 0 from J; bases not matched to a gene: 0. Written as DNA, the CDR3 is TGTGCCAGCGACAGGGCAACTAATGAAAAACTGTTTTTT. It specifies CASDRATNEKLFF. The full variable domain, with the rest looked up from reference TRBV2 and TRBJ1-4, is EPEVTQTPSHQVTQMGQEVILRCVPISNHLYFYWYRQILGQKVEFLVSFYNNEISEKSEIFDDQFSVERPDGSNFTLKIRSTKLEDSAMYFCASDRATNEKLFFGSGTQLSVL.

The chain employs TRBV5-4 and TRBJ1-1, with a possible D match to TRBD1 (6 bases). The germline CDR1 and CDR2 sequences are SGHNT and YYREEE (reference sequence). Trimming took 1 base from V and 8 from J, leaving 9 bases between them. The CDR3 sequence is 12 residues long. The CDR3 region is CASSLKDREAFF. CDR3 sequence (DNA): TGTGCCAGCAGCTTGAAGGACAGAGAAGCTTTCTTT.

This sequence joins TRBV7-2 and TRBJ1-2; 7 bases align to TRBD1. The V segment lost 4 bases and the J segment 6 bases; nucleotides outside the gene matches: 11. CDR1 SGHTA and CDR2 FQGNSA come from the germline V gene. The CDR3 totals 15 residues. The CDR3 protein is CASSSHRGRGDGYTF. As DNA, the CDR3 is TGTGCCAGCAGCTCCCACAGGGGTAGGGGCGATGGCTACACCTTC.

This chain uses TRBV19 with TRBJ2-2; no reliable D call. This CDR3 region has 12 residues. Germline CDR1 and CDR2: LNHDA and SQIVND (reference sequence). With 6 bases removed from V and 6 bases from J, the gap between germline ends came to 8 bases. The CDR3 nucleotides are TGTGCCAGTAGAGGTGGGGCCGGGGAGCTGTTTTTT. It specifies CASRGGAGELFF.

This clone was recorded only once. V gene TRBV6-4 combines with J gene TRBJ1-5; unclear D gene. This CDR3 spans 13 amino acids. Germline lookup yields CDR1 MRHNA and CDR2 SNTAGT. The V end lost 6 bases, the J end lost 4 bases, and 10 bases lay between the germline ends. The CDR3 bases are TGTGCCAGCAGCGTTACAGAGAATCAGCCCCAGCATTTT. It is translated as CASSVTENQPQHF.

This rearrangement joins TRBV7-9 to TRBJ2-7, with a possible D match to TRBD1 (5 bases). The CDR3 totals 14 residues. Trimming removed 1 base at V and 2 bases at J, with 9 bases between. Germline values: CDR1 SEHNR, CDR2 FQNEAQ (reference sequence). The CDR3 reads CASSLDVGPYEQYF. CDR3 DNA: TGTGCCAGCAGCTTAGATGTGGGGCCCTACGAGCAGTACTTC.

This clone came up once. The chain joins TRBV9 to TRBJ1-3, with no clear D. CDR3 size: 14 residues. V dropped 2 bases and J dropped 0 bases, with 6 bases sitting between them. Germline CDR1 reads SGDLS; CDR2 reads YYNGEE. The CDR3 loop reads CASSVSFSGNTIYF. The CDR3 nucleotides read TGTGCCAGCAGCGTTTCTTTCTCTGGAAACACCATATATTTT.

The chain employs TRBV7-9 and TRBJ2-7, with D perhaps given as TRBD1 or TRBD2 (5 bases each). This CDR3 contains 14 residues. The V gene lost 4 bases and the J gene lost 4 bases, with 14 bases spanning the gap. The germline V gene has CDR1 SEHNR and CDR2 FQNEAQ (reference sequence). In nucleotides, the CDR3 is TGTGCCAGCAGCTCCCTTGAGGGGCCATACGAGCAGTACTTC. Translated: CASSSLEGPYEQYF.

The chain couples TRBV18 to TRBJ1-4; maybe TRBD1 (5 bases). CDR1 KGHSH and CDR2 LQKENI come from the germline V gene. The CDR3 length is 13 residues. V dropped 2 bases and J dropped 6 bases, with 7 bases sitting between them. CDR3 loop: CASSPRGDEKLFF. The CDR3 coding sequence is TGTGCCAGCTCACCAAGGGGAGATGAAAAACTGTTTTTT.

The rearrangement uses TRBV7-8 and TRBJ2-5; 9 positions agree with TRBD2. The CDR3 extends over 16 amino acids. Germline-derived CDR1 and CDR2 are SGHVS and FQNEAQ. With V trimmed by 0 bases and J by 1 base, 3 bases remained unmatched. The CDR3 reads CASSLAAGGLQETQYF. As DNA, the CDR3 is TGTGCCAGCAGCTTAGCAGCGGGAGGACTCCAAGAGACCCAGTACTTC.

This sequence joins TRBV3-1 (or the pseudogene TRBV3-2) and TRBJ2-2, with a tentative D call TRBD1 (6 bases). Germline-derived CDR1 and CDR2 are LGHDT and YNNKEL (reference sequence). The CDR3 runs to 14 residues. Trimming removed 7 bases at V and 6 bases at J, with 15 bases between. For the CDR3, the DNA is TGTGCCAGCACCTACACAGGGAAATCCGGGGAGCTGTTTTTT. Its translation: CASTYTGKSGELFF.

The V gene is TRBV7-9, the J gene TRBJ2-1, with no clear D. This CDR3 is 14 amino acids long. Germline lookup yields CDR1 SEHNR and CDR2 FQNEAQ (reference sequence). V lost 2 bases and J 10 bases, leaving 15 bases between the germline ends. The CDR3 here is CASSLIGRAREQFF. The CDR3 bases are TGTGCCAGCAGCTTAATAGGCCGGGCCCGAGAGCAGTTCTTC. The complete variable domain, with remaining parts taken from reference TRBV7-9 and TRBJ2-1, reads DTGVSQNPRHKITKRGQNVTFRCDPISEHNRLYWYRQTLGQGPEFLTYFQNEAQLEKSRLLSDRFSAERPKGSFSTLEIQRTEQGDSAMYLCASSLIGRAREQFFGPGTRLTVL.

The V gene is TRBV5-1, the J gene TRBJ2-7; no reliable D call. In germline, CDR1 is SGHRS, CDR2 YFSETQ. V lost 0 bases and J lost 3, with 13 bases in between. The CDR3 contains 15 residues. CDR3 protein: CASSLDPPRNYEQYF. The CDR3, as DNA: TGCGCCAGCAGCTTGGATCCCCCGAGAAACTACGAGCAGTACTTC.

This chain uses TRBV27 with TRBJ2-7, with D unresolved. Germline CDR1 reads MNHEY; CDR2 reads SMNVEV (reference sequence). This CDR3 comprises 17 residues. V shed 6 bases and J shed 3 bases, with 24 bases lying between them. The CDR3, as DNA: TGTGCCAGCAGCAAAGGCTCTTACTACGAGCCTTTCTACGAGCAGTACTTC. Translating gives CASSKGSYYEPFYEQYF.

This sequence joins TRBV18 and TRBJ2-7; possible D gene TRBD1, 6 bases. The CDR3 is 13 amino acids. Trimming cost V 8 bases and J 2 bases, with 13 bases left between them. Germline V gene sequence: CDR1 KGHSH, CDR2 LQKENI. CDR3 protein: CASARDITYEQYF. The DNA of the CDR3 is TGTGCCAGCGCGAGGGACATCACCTACGAGCAGTACTTC.

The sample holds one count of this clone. The CDR3 sequence is CASSRDRGPGANVLTF. The CDR3 DNA is TGTGCCAGCAGCCGTGACAGGGGGCCCGGGGCCAACGTCCTGACTTTC. This chain connects TRBV27 to TRBJ2-6; 10 positions agree with TRBD1. Germline trimming cut 6 bases from V and 4 bases from J; bases unmatched to any gene: 6. Germline V gene sequence: CDR1 MNHEY, CDR2 SMNVEV (reference sequence). The CDR3 covers 16 residues.

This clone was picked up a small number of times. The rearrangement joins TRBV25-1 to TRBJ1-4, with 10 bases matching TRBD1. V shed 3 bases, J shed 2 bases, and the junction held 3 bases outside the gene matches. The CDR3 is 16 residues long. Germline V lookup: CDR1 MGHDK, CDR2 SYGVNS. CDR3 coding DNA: TGTGCCAGCAGTGAGGGGACAGGGGTGACTAATGAAAAACTGTTTTTT. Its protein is CASSEGTGVTNEKLFF.

CDR3 DNA sequence: TGTGCCAGCAGCCAGGCCCAAATCCGGGGATTTAGTTCACCCCTCCACTTT. It encodes CASSQAQIRGFSSPLHF. This sequence joins TRBV3-1 (or the pseudogene TRBV3-2) and TRBJ1-6; D is undetermined. Germline-derived CDR1 and CDR2 are LGHDT and YNNKEL (reference sequence). The CDR3 runs to 17 residues. Trimming took off 3 bases at V and 9 bases at J, with 21 bases between the two ends.

The chain's CDR3 is CASSRGGQLDQPQHF. CDR3 bases: TGTGCCAGTAGTAGAGGGGGACAGTTGGATCAGCCCCAGCATTTT. V is TRBV19 and J is TRBJ1-5, with TRBD1 matching 7 bases. CDR1 and CDR2 from the germline V gene are LNHDA and SQIVND (reference sequence). The CDR3 is made up of 15 amino acids. The J segment lost 5 bases and the V segment lost 4 bases, leaving 8 bases of the junction unmatched.

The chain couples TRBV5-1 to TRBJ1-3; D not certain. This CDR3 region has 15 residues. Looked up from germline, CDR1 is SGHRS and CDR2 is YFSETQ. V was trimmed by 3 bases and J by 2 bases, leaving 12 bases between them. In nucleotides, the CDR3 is TGCGCCAGCAGCTCGAGCATCACTCCTGGAAACACCATATATTTT. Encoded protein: CASSSSITPGNTIYF.

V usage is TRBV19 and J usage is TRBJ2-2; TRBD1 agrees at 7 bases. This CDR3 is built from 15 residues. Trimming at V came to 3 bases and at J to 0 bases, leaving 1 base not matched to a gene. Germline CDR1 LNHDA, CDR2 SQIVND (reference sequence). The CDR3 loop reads CASSIQGANTGELFF. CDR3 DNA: TGTGCCAGTAGTATCCAGGGGGCGAACACCGGGGAGCTGTTTTTT.

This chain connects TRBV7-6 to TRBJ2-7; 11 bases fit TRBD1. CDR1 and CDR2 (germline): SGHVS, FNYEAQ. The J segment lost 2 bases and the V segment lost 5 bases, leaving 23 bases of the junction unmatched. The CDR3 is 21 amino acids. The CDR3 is CASSLPLNWTGGYIGPYEQYF. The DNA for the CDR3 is TGTGCCAGCAGCCTGCCTCTCAACTGGACAGGGGGCTACATAGGGCCCTACGAGCAGTACTTC. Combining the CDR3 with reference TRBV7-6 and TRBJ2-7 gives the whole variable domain GAGVSQSPRYKVTKRGQDVALRCDPISGHVSLYWYRQALGQGPEFLTYFNYEAQQDKSGLPNDRFSAERPEGSISTLTIQRTEQRDSAMYRCASSLPLNWTGGYIGPYEQYFGPGTRLTVT.

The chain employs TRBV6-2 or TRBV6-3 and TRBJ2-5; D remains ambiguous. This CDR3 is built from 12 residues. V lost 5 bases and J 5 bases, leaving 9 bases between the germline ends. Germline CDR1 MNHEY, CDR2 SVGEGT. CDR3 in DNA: TGTGCCAGCAGTCTACTGGGGGAGACCCAGTACTTC. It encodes CASSLLGETQYF.

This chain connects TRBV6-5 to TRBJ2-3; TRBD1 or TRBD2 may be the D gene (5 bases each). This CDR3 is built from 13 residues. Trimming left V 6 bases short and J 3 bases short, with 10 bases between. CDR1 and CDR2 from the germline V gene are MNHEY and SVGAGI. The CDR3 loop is CASRGEGTDTQYF. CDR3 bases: TGTGCCAGCAGGGGAGAGGGGACAGATACGCAGTATTTT.

For the CDR3, the DNA is TGTGCCAGTAGGGTTGGAGGGGGCTACTATGGCTACACCTTC. Translated: CASRVGGGYYGYTF. The V call is TRBV19, the J call TRBJ1-2; 7 positions match TRBD1. This CDR3 is built from 14 residues. CDR1 is LNHDA, CDR2 SQIVND, per germline (reference sequence). Germline trimming cut 6 bases from V and 3 bases from J; bases unmatched to any gene: 7.